The 4 T cell receptor beta chains below were found in one sample sequenced in a study of T cells in Graves' hyperthyroidism and ophthalmopathy. Amplification targeted TCR beta CDR3 regions from RNA transcripts. RT-PCR in the first round (using the HTBI primer set) targeted the TCR CDR3. TCRdb passed the multiplex PCR reads through MiXCR, listing each CDR3 protein once. This table has around 450,000 distinct CDR3 sequences, roughly 13% appearing once. The specimen was blood. These receptors all stem from a woman between 18 and 29 years old with Graves' hyperthyroidism.

In its sample, this clonotype was seen many times. The chain is built from TRBV20-1 and TRBJ2-5, with no clear D. Germline V gives CDR1 DFQATT, CDR2 SNEGSKA (reference sequence). The CDR3 runs to 13 residues. V dropped 1 base and J dropped 4 bases, with 10 bases sitting between them. The CDR3 sequence is CSARGGRGETQYF. For the CDR3, the DNA is TGCAGTGCTAGAGGAGGCAGAGGAGAGACCCAGTACTTC.

At least ten counts were recorded for this clonotype. This chain uses TRBV2 with TRBJ2-3, with D hard to call. Trimming cost V 3 bases and J 6 bases, with 7 bases left between them. Germline V gene lookup returns CDR1 SNHLY and CDR2 FYNNEI. The CDR3 is 12 residues long. The CDR3 is CASSETADTQYF. CDR3 sequence (DNA): TGTGCCAGCAGTGAGACTGCTGATACGCAGTATTTT.

This clonotype was counted a few times. The V gene is TRBV2, the J gene TRBJ2-3; 7 positions agree with TRBD1. Trimming removed 4 bases from V and 0 bases from J; junction bases left unmatched: 4. The CDR3 is 15 amino acids. Germline values: CDR1 SNHLY, CDR2 FYNNEI. CDR3 protein: CASSGQGSSTDTQYF. Written as DNA, the CDR3 is TGTGCCAGCAGTGGACAGGGTTCTAGCACAGATACGCAGTATTTT.

This clonotype was seen ten or more times. The genes are TRBV6-1 and TRBJ2-5; either TRBD1 or TRBD2 may supply D (5 bases each). The CDR3 consists of 16 residues. Germline CDR1 and CDR2: MNHNS and SASEGT. V was cut by 0 bases and J by 4 bases, with 15 bases left in between. Here the CDR3 reads CASSEAPGPPGETQYF. The CDR3 DNA reads TGTGCCAGCAGTGAAGCGCCGGGACCCCCAGGAGAGACCCAGTACTTC.